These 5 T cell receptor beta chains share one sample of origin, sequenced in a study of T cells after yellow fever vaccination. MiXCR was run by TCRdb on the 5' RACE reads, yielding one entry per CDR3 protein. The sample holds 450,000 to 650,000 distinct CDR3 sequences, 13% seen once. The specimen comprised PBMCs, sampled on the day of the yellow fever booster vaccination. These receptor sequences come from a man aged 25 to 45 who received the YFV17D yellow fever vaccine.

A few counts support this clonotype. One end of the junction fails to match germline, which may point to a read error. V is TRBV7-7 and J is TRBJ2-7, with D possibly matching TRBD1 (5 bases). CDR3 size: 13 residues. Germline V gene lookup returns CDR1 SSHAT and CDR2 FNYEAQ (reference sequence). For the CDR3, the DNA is TGTGCTAGCAGCTTAGGGGTGGATGACCCGCAGTACTTC. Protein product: CASSLGVDDPQYF.

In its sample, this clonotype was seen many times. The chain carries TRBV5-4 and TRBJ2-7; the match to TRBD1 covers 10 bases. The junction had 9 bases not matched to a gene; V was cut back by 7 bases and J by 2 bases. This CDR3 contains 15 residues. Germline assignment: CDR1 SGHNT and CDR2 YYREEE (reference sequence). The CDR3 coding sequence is TGTGCCAGCCGTCAGGGACAGGGGCGCACCTACGAGCAGTACTTC. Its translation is CASRQGQGRTYEQYF.

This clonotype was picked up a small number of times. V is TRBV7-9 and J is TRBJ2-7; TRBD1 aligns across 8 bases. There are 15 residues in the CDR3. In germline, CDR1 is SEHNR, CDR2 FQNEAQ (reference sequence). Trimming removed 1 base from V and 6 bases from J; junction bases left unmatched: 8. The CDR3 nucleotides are TGTGCCAGCAGCTTAGTCCAGGGGGCTTCAGCCGAGCAGTACTTC. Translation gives CASSLVQGASAEQYF.

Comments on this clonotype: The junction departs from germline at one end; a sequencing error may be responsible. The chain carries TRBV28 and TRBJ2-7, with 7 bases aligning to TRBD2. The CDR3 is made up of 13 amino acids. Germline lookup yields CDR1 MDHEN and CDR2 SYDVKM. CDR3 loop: CASSAGRGDYLPF. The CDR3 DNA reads TGTGCCAGCAGTGCAGGACGCGGGGACTATTTACCGTTC.

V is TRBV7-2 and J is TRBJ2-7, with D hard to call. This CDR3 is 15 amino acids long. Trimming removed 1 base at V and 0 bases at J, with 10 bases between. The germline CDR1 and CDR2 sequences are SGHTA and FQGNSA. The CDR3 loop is CASSLGQYSSYEQYF. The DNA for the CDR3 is TGTGCCAGCAGCTTAGGGCAATACAGCTCCTACGAGCAGTACTTC. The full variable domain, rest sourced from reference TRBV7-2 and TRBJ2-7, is GAGVSQSPSNKVTEKGKDVELRCDPISGHTALYWYRQSLGQGLEFLIYFQGNSAPDKSGLPSDRFSAERTGGSVSTLTIQRTQQEDSAVYLCASSLGQYSSYEQYFGPGTRLTVT.